Listed below are T cell receptor beta chains from one sample, sequenced in a study of identifying expanded T cells in peripheral blood. Some clones are missing from TCRdb's copy, which holds only in-frame ones; the method was immunoSEQ multiplex PCR. The sample has 100,000 to 150,000 clones; about 88% are singletons. Sequencing input: blood. These receptors were taken from a person aged 18 to 69 in good health. Each CDR3 is given with its conserved first and last residue. The order of the fields is V gene, J gene, clone size, D gene, CDR3 DNA, CDR3 protein. The D gene is left open where the match is weak. Clone size is stated in some rows and not others, as once, few, many or a class when expanded.

>TRBV5-1|TRBJ2-5|-|TRBD2
TGCGCCAGCAGCTTGGTGGCGGGGGGGCGCGAGACCCAGTACTTC
CASSLVAGGRETQYF
>TRBV9|TRBJ1-4|-|-
TGTGCCAGCAGCGTAGGCTCCCATCAGGGTGGGGAAAAACTGTTTTTT
CASSVGSHQGGEKLFF
>TRBV2|TRBJ1-5|-|-
TGTGCCAGCAGTAGGCCCTCGACAGGCGCTGGAGGGCCCCAGCATTTT
CASSRPSTGAGGPQHF
>TRBV5-1|TRBJ2-7|-|-
TGCGCCAGCAGCTTGGAATCTGGGGGTCGCGAGCAGTACTTC
CASSLESGGREQYF
>TRBV4-2|TRBJ2-2|-|TRBD2
TGTGCCAGCAGCCAAGACCAGACTAGCGGGTACACCGGGGAGCTGTTTTTT
CASSQDQTSGYTGELFF
>TRBV10-3|TRBJ2-7|-|-
TGTGCCATCAGTGAGTCTTCCTCGCCAGCCTACGAGCAGTACTTC
CAISESSSPAYEQYF
>TRBV6-4|TRBJ1-1|-|-
TGTGCCAGCAGTGAAGGGAGGGCTACTGAAGCTTTCTTT
CASSEGRATEAFF
>TRBV28|TRBJ2-7|-|-
TGTGCCAGCAGTTTGAAGAAAGCCTACGAGCAGTACTTC
CASSLKKAYEQYF
>TRBV5-1|TRBJ2-7|-|-
TGCGCCAGCAGCGCCGGGCCTCCCTCCGAGCAGTACTTC
CASSAGPPSEQYF
>TRBV5-1|TRBJ2-5|once|-
TGCGCCAGCAGCCAACAAGGGGGGCGAGAGACCCAGTACTTC
CASSQQGGRETQYF
>TRBV7-9|TRBJ1-1|-|-
TGTGCCAGCAGCTCACCCACCGGGGGAACGTCGCGAGACACTGAAGCTTTCTTT
CASSSPTGGTSRDTEAFF
>TRBV30|TRBJ1-6|-|-
TGTGCCTGGAAGCCCCGGACAGTTAGATCACCCCTCCACTTT
CAWKPRTVRSPLHF
>TRBV29-1|TRBJ2-1|-|TRBD1
TGCAGCGCCCAGGGGGCAAGTAATGAGCAGTTCTTC
CSAQGASNEQFF
>TRBV30|TRBJ1-6|-|-
TGTGCCTGGATACCGGCGGGCTATAATTCACCCCTCCACTTT
CAWIPAGYNSPLHF
>TRBV5-4|TRBJ2-2|-|TRBD2
TGTGCCAGCAGCCATCGCCTAGCGGAGCGCACCGGGGAGCTGTTTTTT
CASSHRLAERTGELFF
>TRBV5-1|TRBJ2-2|-|TRBD2
TGCGCCAGCAGCTTTTTCGGACTAGCATCTGGGGAGCTGTTTTTT
CASSFFGLASGELFF
>TRBV27|TRBJ2-6|-|-
TGTGCCAGCACCATTGGGGCCGGTGGGGCCAACGTCCTGACTTTC
CASTIGAGGANVLTF
>TRBV25-1|TRBJ1-5|-|TRBD1
TGTGCCAGCAGTGAGACAGGGAATCAGCCCCAGCATTTT
CASSETGNQPQHF
>TRBV6-5|TRBJ2-1|-|-
TGTGCCAGCAGTTACAGGGGCAACTCCTACAATGAGCAGTTCTTC
CASSYRGNSYNEQFF
>TRBV11-2|TRBJ1-1|-|-
TGTGCCAGCAGCTTAGATCTTGGGCTGCTGAACACTGAAGCTTTCTTT
CASSLDLGLLNTEAFF
>TRBV19|TRBJ2-2|-|TRBD2
TGTGCCAGTAGTACCCGACTAGCGGGGAACAACACCGGGGAGCTGTTTTTT
CASSTRLAGNNTGELFF
>TRBV18|TRBJ1-1|once|TRBD1
TGTGCCAGCTCACCACTAGTGACGGGACAGGTTTCGTCTAACACTGAAGCTTTCTTT
CASSPLVTGQVSSNTEAFF
>TRBV30|TRBJ1-6|medium-sized|TRBD1
TGTGCCTTGCCAGTGAGTACGGGAGGACAGGAGAATTCACCCCTCCACTTT
CALPVSTGGQENSPLHF
>TRBV18|TRBJ2-2|-|-
TGTGCCAGCTCGTGGGGAACCGGGGAGCTGTTTTTT
CASSWGTGELFF
>TRBV11-1|TRBJ2-5|-|TRBD2
TGTGCCAGCAGCTTACTAGCGGGGGGGCCCGGAGAGACCCAGTACTTC
CASSLLAGGPGETQYF
>TRBV6-1|TRBJ1-5|-|-
TGTGCCAGCAGTCTAAAGGGAGTGCAGCCCCAGCATTTT
CASSLKGVQPQHF
>TRBV5-6|TRBJ2-7|once|-
TGTGCCAGCAGACGGCGCCCCTCCTACGAGCAGTACTTC
CASRRRPSYEQYF
>TRBV9|TRBJ1-2|-|-
TGTGCCAGCAGCGTACTACAGACCCTTGGCTATGGCTACACCTTC
CASSVLQTLGYGYTF
>TRBV11-3|TRBJ2-1|-|TRBD2
TGTGCCAGCAGCTTAGGCACTAGCGGTCACAATGAGCAGTTCTTC
CASSLGTSGHNEQFF
>TRBV9|TRBJ1-6|-|-
TGTGCCAGCAGCTTCACTGCGGGGGCTAATTCACCCCTCCACTTT
CASSFTAGANSPLHF
>TRBV6-5|TRBJ1-1|-|-
TGTGCCAGCACCTCCTCGAGCTTCACTGAAGCTTTCTTT
CASTSSSFTEAFF
>TRBV5-4|TRBJ2-3|-|TRBD2
TGTGCCAGCAGCTTGCGGCTAGCGGGAGCAGATACGCAGTATTTT
CASSLRLAGADTQYF
>TRBV7-3|TRBJ2-5|once|-
TGTGCCAGCAGCTTCCACGGACAAATGCAAGAGACCCAGTACTTC
CASSFHGQMQETQYF
>TRBV9|TRBJ1-4|once|TRBD1
TGTGCCAGCAGCGTAGACATCAGGGGGCAGCAAAAACTGTTTTTT
CASSVDIRGQQKLFF
>TRBV6-5|TRBJ1-1|once|TRBD1
TGTGCCAGCAGACAAGGACAGGCCAACACTGAAGCTTTCTTT
CASRQGQANTEAFF
>TRBV28|TRBJ2-3|-|-
TGTGCCAGCAGCCCCTGGACCGGAGGAAGTTTGCCAGATACGCAGTATTTT
CASSPWTGGSLPDTQYF
>TRBV5-1|TRBJ1-5|once|TRBD1
TGCGCCAGCAGCTTGCCCCGGACAGGGGGCGGCAATCAGCCCCAGCATTTT
CASSLPRTGGGNQPQHF
>TRBV18|TRBJ2-1|many|TRBD2
TGTGCCAGCCCCCCAACTAGCGGGACGGGCAATGAGCAGTTCTTC
CASPPTSGTGNEQFF
>TRBV7-8|TRBJ1-3|once|-
TGTGCCAGCAGCCAACAGGGTATGGGAAACACCATATATTTT
CASSQQGMGNTIYF
>TRBV6-5|TRBJ2-1|-|TRBD1
TGTGCCAGCGGTTCAGGGGGTAATGAGCAGTTCTTC
CASGSGGNEQFF
>TRBV7-3|TRBJ1-2|-|-
TGTGCCAGCAGCTCACGCGGGGTAAAAGGTGACGGCTACACCTTC
CASSSRGVKGDGYTF
>TRBV4-1|TRBJ2-7|once|TRBD1
TGCGCCAGCAGTCCGGGACAGGGGCACTCCTACGAGCAGTACTTC
CASSPGQGHSYEQYF
>TRBV9|TRBJ2-7|-|TRBD2
TGTGCCAGCAGCCCCCCCCTTCGGACTAGCGGGACCTACGAGCAGTACTTC
CASSPPLRTSGTYEQYF
>TRBV5-1|TRBJ1-1|-|-
TGCGCCAGCAGTTATACAGGTGATGTCACTGAAGCTTTCTTT
CASSYTGDVTEAFF
>TRBV11-2|TRBJ2-7|-|-
TGTGCCAGCAGCTTAAGTAGCGGAACCTACGAGCAGTACTTC
CASSLSSGTYEQYF
>TRBV19|TRBJ1-1|-|-
TGTGCCAGTAGTATGATGGCACCAGGAATGAACACTGAAGCTTTCTTT
CASSMMAPGMNTEAFF
>TRBV19|TRBJ2-7|-|-
TGTGCCAGTAGTATGGGCCCCGGCTCTTACGAGCAGTACTTC
CASSMGPGSYEQYF